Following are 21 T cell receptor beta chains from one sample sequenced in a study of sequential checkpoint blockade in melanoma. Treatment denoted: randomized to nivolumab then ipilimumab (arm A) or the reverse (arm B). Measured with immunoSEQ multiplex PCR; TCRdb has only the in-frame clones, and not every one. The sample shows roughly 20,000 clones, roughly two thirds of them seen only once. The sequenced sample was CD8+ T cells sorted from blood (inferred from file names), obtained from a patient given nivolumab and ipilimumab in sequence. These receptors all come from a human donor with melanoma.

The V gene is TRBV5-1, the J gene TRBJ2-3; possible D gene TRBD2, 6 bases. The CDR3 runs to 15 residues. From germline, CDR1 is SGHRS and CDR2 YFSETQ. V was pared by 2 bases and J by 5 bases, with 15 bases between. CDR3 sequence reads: CASSFRRERGDTQYF. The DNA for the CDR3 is TGCGCCAGCAGCTTTCGGCGGGAACGGGGAGATACGCAGTATTTT.

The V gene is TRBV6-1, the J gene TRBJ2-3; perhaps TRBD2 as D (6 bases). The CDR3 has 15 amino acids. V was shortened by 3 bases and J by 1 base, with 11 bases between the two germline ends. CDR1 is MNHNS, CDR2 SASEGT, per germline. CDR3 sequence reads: CASSDTGEGTDTQYF. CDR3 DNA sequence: TGTGCCAGCAGTGATACTGGGGAGGGCACAGATACGCAGTATTTT.

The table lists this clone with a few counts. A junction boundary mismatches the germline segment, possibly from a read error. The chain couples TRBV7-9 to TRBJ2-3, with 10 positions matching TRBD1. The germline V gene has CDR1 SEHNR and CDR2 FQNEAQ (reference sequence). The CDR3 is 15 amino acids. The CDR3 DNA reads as TGTGCCAGCACCTTAACTGGGACAGGGGAAGATACGCAGTATTTT. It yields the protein CASTLTGTGEDTQYF.

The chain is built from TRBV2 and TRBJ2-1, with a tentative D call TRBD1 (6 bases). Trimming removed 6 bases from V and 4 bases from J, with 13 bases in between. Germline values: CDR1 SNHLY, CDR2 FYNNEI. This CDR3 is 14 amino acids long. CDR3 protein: CASSSDRWYNEQFF. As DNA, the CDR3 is TGTGCCAGCAGCTCAGACAGGTGGTACAATGAGCAGTTCTTC.

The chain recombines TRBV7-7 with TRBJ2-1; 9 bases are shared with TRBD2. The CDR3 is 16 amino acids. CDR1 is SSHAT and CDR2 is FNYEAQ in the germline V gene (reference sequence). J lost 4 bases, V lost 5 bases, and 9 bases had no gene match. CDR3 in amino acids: CASSPLVSGGYNEQFF. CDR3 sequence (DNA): TGTGCCAGCAGCCCGTTAGTGAGCGGGGGGTACAATGAGCAGTTCTTC.

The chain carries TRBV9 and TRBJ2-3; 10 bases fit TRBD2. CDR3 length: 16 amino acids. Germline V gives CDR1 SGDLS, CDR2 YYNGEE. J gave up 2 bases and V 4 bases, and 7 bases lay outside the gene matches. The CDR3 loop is CASSPRTSGFTDTQYF. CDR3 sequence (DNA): TGTGCCAGCAGCCCAAGGACTAGCGGATTCACAGATACGCAGTATTTT.

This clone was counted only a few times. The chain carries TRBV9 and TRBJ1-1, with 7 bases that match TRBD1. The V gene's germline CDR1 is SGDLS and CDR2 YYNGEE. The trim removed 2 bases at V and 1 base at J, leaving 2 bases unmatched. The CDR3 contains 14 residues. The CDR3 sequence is CASSVGQQNTEAFF. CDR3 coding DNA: TGTGCCAGCAGCGTGGGACAGCAGAACACTGAAGCTTTCTTT.

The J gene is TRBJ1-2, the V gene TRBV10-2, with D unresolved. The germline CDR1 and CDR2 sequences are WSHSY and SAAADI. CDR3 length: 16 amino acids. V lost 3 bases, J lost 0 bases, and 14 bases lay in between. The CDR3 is CASSELPGDSNYGYTF. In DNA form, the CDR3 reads TGCGCCAGCAGTGAACTGCCCGGGGATTCTAACTATGGCTACACCTTC.

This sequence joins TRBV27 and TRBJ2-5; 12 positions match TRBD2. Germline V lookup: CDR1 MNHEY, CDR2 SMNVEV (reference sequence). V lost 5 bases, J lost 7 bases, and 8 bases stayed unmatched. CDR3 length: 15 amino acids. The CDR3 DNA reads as TGTGCCAGCAGTGGACTAGCGGGGAGTCGGAGGACCCAGTACTTC. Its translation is CASSGLAGSRRTQYF.

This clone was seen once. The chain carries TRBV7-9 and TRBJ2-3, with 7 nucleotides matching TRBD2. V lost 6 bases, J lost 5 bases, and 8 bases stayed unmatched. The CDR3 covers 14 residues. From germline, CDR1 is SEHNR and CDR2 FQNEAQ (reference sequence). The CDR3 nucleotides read TGTGCCAGCAGAACGGGGGGTAAAGAAGATACGCAGTATTTT. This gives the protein CASRTGGKEDTQYF.

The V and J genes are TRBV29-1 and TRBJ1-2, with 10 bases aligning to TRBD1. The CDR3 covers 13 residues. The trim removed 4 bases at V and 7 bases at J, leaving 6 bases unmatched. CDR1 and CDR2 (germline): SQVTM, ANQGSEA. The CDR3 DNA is TGCAGCGTTGGAGGACAGGGGGATGTTGGCTACACCTTC. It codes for CSVGGQGDVGYTF.

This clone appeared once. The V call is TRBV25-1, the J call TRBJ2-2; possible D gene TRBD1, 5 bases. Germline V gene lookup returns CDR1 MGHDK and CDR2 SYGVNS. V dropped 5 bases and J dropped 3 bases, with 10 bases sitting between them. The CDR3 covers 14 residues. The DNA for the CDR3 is TGTGCCAGCAGTCCGCCAGGGTACACCGGGGAGCTGTTTTTT. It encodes CASSPPGYTGELFF.

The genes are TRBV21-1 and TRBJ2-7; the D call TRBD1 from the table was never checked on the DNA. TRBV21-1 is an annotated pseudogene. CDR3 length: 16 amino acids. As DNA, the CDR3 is TGTGCCAGCAGCAAAATTGAAGAGACAGGCCTGGTGCGGCAGTACTTC. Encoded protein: CASSKIEETGLVRQYF.

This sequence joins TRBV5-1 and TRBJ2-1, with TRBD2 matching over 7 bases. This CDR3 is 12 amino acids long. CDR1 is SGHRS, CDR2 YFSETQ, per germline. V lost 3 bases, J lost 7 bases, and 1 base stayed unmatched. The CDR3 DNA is TGCGCCAGCAGCTGGGAGGGGAATGAGCAGTTCTTC. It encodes CASSWEGNEQFF.

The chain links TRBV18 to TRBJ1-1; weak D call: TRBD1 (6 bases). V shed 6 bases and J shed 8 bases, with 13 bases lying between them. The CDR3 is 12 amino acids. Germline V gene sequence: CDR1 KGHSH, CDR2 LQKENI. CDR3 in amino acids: CASSFGTIEAFF. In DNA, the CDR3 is TGTGCCAGCTCGTTCGGGACAATAGAAGCTTTCTTT. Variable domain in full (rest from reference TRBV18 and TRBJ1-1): NAGVMQNPRHLVRRRGQEARLRCSPMKGHSHVYWYRQLPEEGLKFMVYLQKENIIDESGMPKERFSAEFPKEGPSILRIQQVVRGDSAAYFCASSFGTIEAFFGQGTRLTVV.

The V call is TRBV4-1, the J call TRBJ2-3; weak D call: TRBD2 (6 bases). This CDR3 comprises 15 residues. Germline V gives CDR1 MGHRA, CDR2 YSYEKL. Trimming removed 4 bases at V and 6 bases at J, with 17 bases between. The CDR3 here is CASSPKRRGGDTQYF. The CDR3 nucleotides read TGCGCCAGCAGCCCCAAAAGGAGGGGCGGGGATACGCAGTATTTT.

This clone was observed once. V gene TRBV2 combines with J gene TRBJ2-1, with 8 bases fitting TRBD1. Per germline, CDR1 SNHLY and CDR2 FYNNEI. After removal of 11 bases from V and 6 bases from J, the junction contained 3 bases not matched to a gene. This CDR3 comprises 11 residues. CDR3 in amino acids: CALDRGNEQFF. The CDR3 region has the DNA TGTGCCCTCGACAGGGGCAATGAGCAGTTCTTC.

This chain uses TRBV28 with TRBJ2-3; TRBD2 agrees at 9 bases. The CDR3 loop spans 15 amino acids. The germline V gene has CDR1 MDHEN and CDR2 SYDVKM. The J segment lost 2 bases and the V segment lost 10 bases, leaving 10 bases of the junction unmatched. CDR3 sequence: CATLSERGDTDTQYF. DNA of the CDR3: TGTGCCACCCTTTCCGAGCGGGGGGACACAGATACGCAGTATTTT.

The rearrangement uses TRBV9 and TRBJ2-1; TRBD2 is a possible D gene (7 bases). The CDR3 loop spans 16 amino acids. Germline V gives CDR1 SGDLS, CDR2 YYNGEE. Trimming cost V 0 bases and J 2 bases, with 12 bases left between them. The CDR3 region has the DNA TGTGCCAGCAGCGTAGGGGCGGGGGCGCCCTACAATGAGCAGTTCTTC. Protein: CASSVGAGAPYNEQFF.

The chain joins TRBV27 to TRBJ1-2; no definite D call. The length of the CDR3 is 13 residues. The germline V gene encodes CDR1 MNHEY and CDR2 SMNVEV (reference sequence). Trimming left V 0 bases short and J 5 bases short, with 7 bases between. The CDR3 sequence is CASSLSPSYGYTF. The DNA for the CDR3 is TGTGCCAGCAGTTTATCCCCCTCTTATGGCTACACCTTC.

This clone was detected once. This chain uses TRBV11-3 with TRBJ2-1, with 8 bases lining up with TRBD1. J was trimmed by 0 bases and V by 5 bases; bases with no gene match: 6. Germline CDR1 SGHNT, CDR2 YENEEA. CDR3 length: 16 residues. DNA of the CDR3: TGTGCCAGCAGCGGAACAGGGGGAGGCTCCTACAATGAGCAGTTCTTC. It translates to CASSGTGGGSYNEQFF.